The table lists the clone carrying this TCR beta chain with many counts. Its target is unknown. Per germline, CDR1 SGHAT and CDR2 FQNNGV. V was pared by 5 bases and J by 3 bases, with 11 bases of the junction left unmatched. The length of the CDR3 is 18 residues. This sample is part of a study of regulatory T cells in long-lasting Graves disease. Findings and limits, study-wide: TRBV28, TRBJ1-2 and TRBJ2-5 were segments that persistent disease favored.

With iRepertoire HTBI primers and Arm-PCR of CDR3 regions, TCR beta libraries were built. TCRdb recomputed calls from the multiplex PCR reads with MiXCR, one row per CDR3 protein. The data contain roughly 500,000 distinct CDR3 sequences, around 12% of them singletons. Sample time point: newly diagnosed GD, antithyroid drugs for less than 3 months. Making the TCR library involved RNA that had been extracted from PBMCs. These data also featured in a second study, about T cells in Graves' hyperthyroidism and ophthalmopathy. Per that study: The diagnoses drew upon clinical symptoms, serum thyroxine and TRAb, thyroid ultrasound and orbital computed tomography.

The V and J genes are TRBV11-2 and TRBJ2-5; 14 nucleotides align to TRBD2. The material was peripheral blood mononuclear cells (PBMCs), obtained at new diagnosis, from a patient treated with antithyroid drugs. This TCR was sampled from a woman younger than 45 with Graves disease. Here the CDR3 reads CASSLPFWGLAGEETQYF. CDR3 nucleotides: TGTGCCAGCAGCCTCCCTTTCTGGGGACTAGCGGGAGAAGAGACCCAGTACTTC.